This T cell receptor (beta chain) was recovered during a study of T-cell reconstitution after alpha-beta-depleted transplantation in children. V was clipped by 4 bases and J by 2 bases, with 3 bases between them. In germline, CDR1 is SEHNR, CDR2 FQNEAQ (reference sequence). CDR3 length: 11 amino acids. The TCRbeta library was prepared with unique molecular identifiers. One entry per CDR3 protein, called by TCRdb with MiXCR from the PCR reads. Counted here are 440,000 or so distinct CDR3 sequences, roughly 44% occurring once; the ten biggest clones make up 27%. Study-level findings and limits: Newly produced T cells mostly accounted for T-cell counts and diversity one year post-transplant. Some patients showed high day-60 TCRbeta diversity, which derived from surviving recipient T cells and thymic progenitors. About two months after transplant, alpha-beta T cells reportedly came from several hundred expanded graft clones.

This clonotype was seen many times. The target antigen is unknown. This clone may be a read error of a much larger clone one base away. The chain has TRBV7-9 and TRBJ2-7; D gene unclear. This TCR came from a girl aged 2 to 10 with aplastic anemia, due to receive a stem cell transplant. The sequenced sample was PBMCs, obtained before TCRalphabeta/CD19-depleted stem cell transplant. The CDR3 reads CASSYTYEQYF. The CDR3 DNA reads as TGTGCCAGCAGCTACACCTACGAGCAGTACTTC.